What follows are 26 T cell receptor beta chains derived from one specimen sequenced in a study of monozygotic twins with inflammatory bowel disease (dated by TCRdb to about 2019). Library construction relied on 5' RACE. TCRdb records Illumina HiSeq 2500 as the sequencer. Each entry corresponds to one CDR3 protein sequence from reads that TCRdb reprocessed, and DNA is not given. This specimen's table enumerates approximately 85,000 distinct CDR3 sequences. Together, the top ten hold just under 7.5% of the sample. Material: blood. These TCRs come from a human donor with ulcerative colitis or Crohn's disease, or a healthy co-twin of an affected twin (not recorded which).

The chain couples TRBV7-3 to TRBJ2-3. The length of the CDR3 is 15 residues. Germline CDR1 SGHTA, CDR2 FQGTGA. CDR3 loop: CASSLMSTSTDTQYF.

The rearrangement joins TRBV18 to TRBJ2-2; with no DNA, the TCRdb D assignment of TRBD1 cannot be verified. There are 14 residues in the CDR3. CDR1 is KGHSH, CDR2 LQKENI, per germline. CDR3: CASSPPPGVGELFF.

This chain links TRBV6-1 with TRBJ1-5. The CDR3 length is 14 residues. Germline loops: CDR1 MNHNS, CDR2 SASEGT. This CDR3 is CASSGHSMNQPQHF.

The genes are TRBV20-1 and TRBJ1-1; TCRdb proposes TRBD1, but this gene call is untestable without DNA. The CDR3 spans 14 residues. The germline gives CDR1 DFQATT, CDR2 SNEGSKA (reference sequence). The CDR3 is CSARQQGVNTEAFF.

This sequence joins TRBV20-1 and TRBJ1-2; with no DNA, the TCRdb D assignment of TRBD1 cannot be verified. CDR3 length: 12 amino acids. Looked up from germline, CDR1 is DFQATT and CDR2 is SNEGSKA (reference sequence). CDR3: CSAVGGNYGYTF.

The chain joins TRBV5-1 to TRBJ2-2; TCRdb's assignment of TRBD1 cannot be checked, as there is no DNA. This CDR3 has 15 amino acids. CDR1 is SGHRS and CDR2 is YFSETQ in the germline V gene. This CDR3 is CASKTGTDYTGELFF.

V gene TRBV2 combines with J gene TRBJ1-2; absent DNA, TCRdb's TRBD1 call cannot be checked. Germline CDR1 is SNHLY and CDR2 is FYNNEI. The CDR3 is made up of 13 amino acids. The CDR3 region is CASGRDGNYGYTF. The full variable domain, rest sourced from reference TRBV2 and TRBJ1-2, is EPEVTQTPSHQVTQMGQEVILRCVPISNHLYFYWYRQILGQKVEFLVSFYNNEISEKSEIFDDQFSVERPDGSNFTLKIRSTKLEDSAMYFCASGRDGNYGYTFGSGTRLTVV.

This CDR3 reads CASSSSAYNSPLHF. The chain recombines TRBV7-2 with TRBJ1-6. Germline V gives CDR1 SGHTA, CDR2 FQGNSA. This CDR3 has 14 amino acids. The entire variable domain, with the rest obtained from reference TRBV7-2 and TRBJ1-6, is as follows: GAGVSQSPSNKVTEKGKDVELRCDPISGHTALYWYRQSLGQGLEFLIYFQGNSAPDKSGLPSDRFSAERTGGSVSTLTIQRTQQEDSAVYLCASSSSAYNSPLHFGNGTRLTVT.

The CDR3 loop reads CASSLYPLAGYTEAFF. This chain uses TRBV11-2 with TRBJ1-1. Germline lookup yields CDR1 SGHAT and CDR2 FQNNGV. This CDR3 has 16 amino acids.

The chain uses TRBV29-1 and TRBJ2-2; the TRBD2 assignment by TCRdb is unverifiable without DNA. CDR1 is SQVTM and CDR2 is ANQGSEA in the germline V gene. CDR3 length equals 14 residues. CDR3 loop: CSVELARNTGELFF.

The chain carries TRBV11-2 and TRBJ2-5; checking the TCRdb D call of TRBD2 is not possible without DNA. The CDR3 runs to 14 residues. Germline V gene lookup returns CDR1 SGHAT and CDR2 FQNNGV. The CDR3 protein is CASSLGTRRETQYF.

The V gene is TRBV12-3 or TRBV12-4, the J gene TRBJ1-4; the TRBD1 assignment by TCRdb is unverifiable without DNA. The CDR3 runs to 14 residues. CDR3: CASSLSGQGKKLFF.

The chain carries TRBV20-1 and TRBJ1-2; checking the TCRdb D call of TRBD1 is not possible without DNA. Looked up from germline, CDR1 is DFQATT and CDR2 is SNEGSKA (reference sequence). This CDR3 has 12 amino acids. CDR3 protein: CSAIETGGPHTF.

The chain is built from TRBV10-3 and TRBJ2-1; lacking DNA, the TRBD1 call made by TCRdb goes unchecked. Germline values: CDR1 ENHRY, CDR2 SYGVKD. The CDR3 has 19 residues. CDR3 residues: CAISESLGRKQSSYNEQFF.

The chain is built from TRBV5-6 and TRBJ2-1; TCRdb lists TRBD2, though no DNA is available to test this call. Germline V lookup: CDR1 SGHDT, CDR2 YYEEEE. The CDR3 covers 15 residues. The CDR3 sequence: CASSSLAGFYNEQFF.

CDR3 amino acids: CASRTPGSGGPTPENEQFF. This chain links TRBV7-8 with TRBJ2-1; TCRdb calls TRBD1, which cannot be checked without DNA. The CDR3 contains 19 residues. Germline loops: CDR1 SGHVS, CDR2 FQNEAQ.

V and J are TRBV11-2 and TRBJ1-1; TCRdb's assignment of TRBD1 cannot be checked, as there is no DNA. CDR1 SGHAT and CDR2 FQNNGV come from the germline V gene. The CDR3 spans 14 residues. The CDR3 protein is CASSSIRTGLGTFF.

The chain has TRBV6-5 and TRBJ1-2; with no DNA, the TCRdb D assignment of TRBD1 cannot be verified. This CDR3 region has 13 residues. Germline loops: CDR1 MNHEY, CDR2 SVGAGI. The CDR3 sequence is CASKGWRRSGYTF.

This chain connects TRBV28 to TRBJ1-5; there is no DNA to check the TCRdb D call of TRBD1. The CDR3 spans 14 residues. Germline lookup yields CDR1 MDHEN and CDR2 SYDVKM. The CDR3 sequence is CASKGEQDNQPQHF.

The chain combines TRBV5-1 with TRBJ2-1. The CDR3 sequence is 12 residues long. Germline V lookup: CDR1 SGHRS, CDR2 YFSETQ. This CDR3 reads CASTDGWNEQFF.

V and J are TRBV12-3 or TRBV12-4 and TRBJ1-1; TCRdb designates TRBD1, a call that cannot be tested without DNA. The CDR3 runs to 12 residues. This CDR3 is CASTPGDTEAFF.

This chain uses TRBV11-1 with TRBJ1-1. The CDR3 has 16 residues. The germline gives CDR1 SGHAT, CDR2 FQDESV (reference sequence). CDR3 loop: CASSPVGEVRETEAFF.

The chain carries TRBV3-1 and TRBJ1-1; TCRdb's D gene call, TRBD1, goes unchecked for lack of DNA. From germline, CDR1 is LGHDT and CDR2 YNNKEL (reference sequence). The CDR3 has 15 residues. The CDR3: CASSQWDRKHTEAFF. Using reference TRBV3-1 and TRBJ1-1 for the parts outside the CDR3, the full variable domain is DTAVSQTPKYLVTQMGNDKSIKCEQNLGHDTMYWYKQDSKKFLKIMFSYNNKELIINETVPNRFSPKSPDKAHLNLHINSLELGDSAVYFCASSQWDRKHTEAFFGQGTRLTVV.

The V call is TRBV4-1, the J call TRBJ2-1. Germline loops: CDR1 MGHRA, CDR2 YSYEKL. The CDR3 covers 17 residues. This chain's CDR3 is CASSQEWWGTTYNEQFF.

The rearrangement uses TRBV29-1 and TRBJ2-7; TCRdb designates TRBD1, a call that cannot be tested without DNA. The germline CDR1 and CDR2 sequences are SQVTM and ANQGSEA. The CDR3 has 14 residues. This CDR3 is CSARTGWGGYEQYF.

The V gene is TRBV4-1, the J gene TRBJ2-3; no DNA is available, so the TRBD2 call from TCRdb remains unchecked. Germline V CDR1 and CDR2: MGHRA, YSYEKL. The CDR3 spans 19 residues. CDR3 loop: CASSQDDLQAGALTDTQYF.